These 21 T cell receptor beta chains originate from one sample sequenced in a study of T cells in Graves' hyperthyroidism and ophthalmopathy. RNA transcripts yielded amplified TCR beta CDR3 regions. Initially, a first-round RT-PCR of the TCR CDR3 employed the HTBI primer set. Each CDR3 protein is one row after TCRdb ran MiXCR on the multiplex PCR reads. The sample gives about 520,000 distinct CDR3 sequences, approximately 25% of which show up once; roughly 12% is in the top ten. The sample taken for sequencing was blood. These receptor sequences come from a young woman with Graves' ophthalmopathy.

This sequence joins TRBV4-1 and TRBJ2-5; D possibly matches TRBD1 or TRBD2 (5 bases each). V was cut by 1 base and J by 2 bases, with 14 bases left in between. Germline V gene sequence: CDR1 MGHRA, CDR2 YSYEKL. The CDR3 consists of 16 residues. In nucleotides, the CDR3 is TGCGCCAGCAGCCAAGGATTTTTGGGGGTGCAAGAGACCCAGTACTTC. It codes for CASSQGFLGVQETQYF.

The sample holds many counts of this clonotype. V gene TRBV6-5 combines with J gene TRBJ1-1, with D tentatively TRBD1 (5 bases). The CDR3 has 14 amino acids. CDR1 is MNHEY and CDR2 is SVGAGI in the germline V gene. Trimming took 7 bases from V and 6 from J, leaving 18 bases between them. CDR3 loop: CASTLDIMGAEAFF. The CDR3 nucleotides read TGTGCCAGCACCCTGGATATTATGGGGGCTGAAGCTTTCTTT.

This clonotype was detected ten times or more. The V call is TRBV7-9, the J call TRBJ2-5; the D is unclear. The CDR3 spans 12 residues. V was trimmed by 2 bases and J by 4 bases, leaving 5 bases between them. CDR1 SEHNR and CDR2 FQNEAQ come from the germline V gene (reference sequence). The CDR3 reads CASSLKAETQYF. CDR3 bases: TGTGCCAGCAGCTTAAAAGCAGAGACCCAGTACTTC.

This clonotype was detected ten times or more. The chain links TRBV12-3 or TRBV12-4 to TRBJ1-1; weak D call: TRBD1 (5 bases). V gave up 5 bases and J gave up 5 bases, with 15 bases separating them. The CDR3 length is 14 residues. Here the CDR3 DNA reads TGTGCCAGCAGTACGCAGGGCTTAGGAACTGAAGCTTTCTTT. It yields the protein CASSTQGLGTEAFF.

Many counts were recorded for this clonotype. The CDR3 protein is CASTNWGGLYGYTF. The CDR3, as DNA: TGTGCCAGCACCAATTGGGGAGGCCTCTATGGCTACACCTTC. V gene TRBV6-1 combines with J gene TRBJ1-2; no definite D call. Trimming took 7 bases from V and 4 from J, leaving 16 bases between them. The CDR3 runs 14 residues. Germline V CDR1 and CDR2: MNHNS, SASEGT.

This clonotype was counted many times. The chain uses TRBV2 and TRBJ1-2; 8 positions match TRBD1. The CDR3 runs to 16 residues. Unmatched junction bases numbered 14, after V lost 7 bases and J lost 4 bases. Germline lookup yields CDR1 SNHLY and CDR2 FYNNEI. The CDR3 region is CASIGGRGPLRYGYTF. In DNA, the CDR3 is TGTGCCAGCATTGGAGGCAGGGGGCCTCTCCGCTATGGCTACACCTTC.

This clonotype was counted ten times or more. The chain recombines TRBV2 with TRBJ2-5; 9 nucleotides agree with TRBD1. J was trimmed by 4 bases and V by 5 bases; bases with no gene match: 2. The CDR3 sequence is 13 residues long. Germline-derived CDR1 and CDR2 are SNHLY and FYNNEI. CDR3 sequence (DNA): TGTGCCAGCAGTCGACAGGGGGGAGAGACCCAGTACTTC. This encodes CASSRQGGETQYF.

The gene calls are TRBV15 and TRBJ2-7; possible D gene TRBD2, 6 bases. V was shortened by 1 base and J by 0 bases, with 10 bases between the two germline ends. The CDR3 is made up of 15 amino acids. Germline CDR1 and CDR2: LNHNV and YYDKDF (reference sequence). The CDR3 DNA follows: TGTGCCACCAGCAGAGTTATCGGGAGCTCCTACGAGCAGTACTTC. It translates to CATSRVIGSSYEQYF. Complete variable domain (other parts from reference TRBV15 and TRBJ2-7): DAMVIQNPRYQVTQFGKPVTLSCSQTLNHNVMYWYQQKSSQAPKLLFHYYDKDFNNEADTPDNFQSRRPNTSFCFLDIRSPGLGDTAMYLCATSRVIGSSYEQYFGPGTRLTVT.

The table lists this clonotype with many counts. The rearrangement joins TRBV27 to TRBJ2-7; D call uncertain. Germline lookup yields CDR1 MNHEY and CDR2 SMNVEV (reference sequence). This CDR3 contains 14 residues. Trimming stripped 5 bases from V and 7 bases from J, with 18 bases between. Written as DNA, the CDR3 is TGTGCCAGCAGTCCCCGAAGATCCGCCAAGGAGCAGTACTTC. It codes for CASSPRRSAKEQYF.

This clonotype showed up many times. Here the CDR3 reads CASSLTGLEDGYTF. Here the CDR3 DNA reads TGTGCCAGCAGTTTGACGGGTCTTGAGGATGGCTACACCTTC. The gene calls are TRBV12-3 or TRBV12-4 and TRBJ1-2; no definite D call. The CDR3 is 14 residues long. V dropped 3 bases and J dropped 6 bases, with 14 bases sitting between them.

In its sample, this clonotype was seen many times. This chain uses TRBV7-3 with TRBJ2-2, with D perhaps TRBD1 (7 bases). Germline values: CDR1 SGHTA, CDR2 FQGTGA. The CDR3 spans 17 residues. V was cut by 1 base and J by 5 bases, with 17 bases left in between. The CDR3 loop reads CASSLSFGQAGTGELFF. CDR3 nucleotide sequence: TGTGCCAGCAGCTTAAGTTTCGGACAGGCGGGGACCGGGGAGCTGTTTTTT.

This clonotype came up many times. This chain connects TRBV19 to TRBJ1-2; D is undetermined. The germline V and J ends were trimmed by 5 bases and 0 bases, with 19 bases remaining between them. The CDR3 consists of 17 residues. CDR1 is LNHDA and CDR2 is SQIVND in the germline V gene (reference sequence). CDR3 nucleotide sequence: TGTGCCAGTAGTTCCCCACCTGGAGCGGGCCCTAACTATGGCTACACCTTC. The encoded protein is CASSSPPGAGPNYGYTF.

Comment on this clonotype: Mismatch with germline at one junction end may stem from a read error. V gene TRBV20-1 combines with J gene TRBJ1-2, with D perhaps matching TRBD1 (5 bases). Germline values: CDR1 DFQATT, CDR2 SNEGSKA (reference sequence). This CDR3 is built from 14 residues. CDR3 nucleotides: TGCAGTGGCGTCGGGAGGGGCCCTAACTATGGCTACATCTTC. Amino acids: CSGVGRGPNYGYIF.

This clonotype was detected many times. The rearrangement links TRBV10-3 to TRBJ2-7, with TRBD1 matching 11 bases. Germline V gene lookup returns CDR1 ENHRY and CDR2 SYGVKD. V gave up 2 bases and J gave up 2 bases; unmatched junction bases: 2. There are 15 residues in the CDR3. The CDR3 reads CAISEGQGATYEQYF. In DNA form, the CDR3 reads TGTGCCATCAGTGAGGGACAGGGGGCAACCTACGAGCAGTACTTC.

The chain joins TRBV15 to TRBJ1-2, with 9 bases lining up with TRBD1. CDR3 length equals 15 residues. Germline loops: CDR1 LNHNV, CDR2 YYDKDF (reference sequence). V lost 0 bases and J lost 6; bases outside the gene matches: 5. CDR3 amino acids: CATSRDTGGADGYTF. In DNA form, the CDR3 reads TGTGCCACCAGCAGAGATACAGGGGGCGCGGATGGCTACACCTTC. Drawing the rest from reference TRBV15 and TRBJ1-2, the complete variable domain is DAMVIQNPRYQVTQFGKPVTLSCSQTLNHNVMYWYQQKSSQAPKLLFHYYDKDFNNEADTPDNFQSRRPNTSFCFLDIRSPGLGDTAMYLCATSRDTGGADGYTFGSGTRLTVV.

V and J are TRBV4-2 and TRBJ1-1, with a tentative D call TRBD1 (6 bases). This CDR3 has 17 residues. CDR1 and CDR2 from the germline V gene are LGHNA and YNFKEQ. Trimming took 6 bases from V and 5 from J, leaving 25 bases between them. The CDR3 nucleotides read TGTGCCAGCAGTCACCCCGGGACACCCAAGGTGGAGACTGAAGCTTTCTTT. Translating it yields CASSHPGTPKVETEAFF.

This clonotype was seen a handful of times. The chain couples TRBV25-1 to TRBJ1-3; 7 bases fit TRBD1. Germline V gene sequence: CDR1 MGHDK, CDR2 SYGVNS. The V gene end was trimmed by 5 bases and the J gene end by 4 bases; junction bases not matched to a gene: 8. This CDR3 is 15 amino acids long. This chain's CDR3 is CASSLTGARGNTIYF. The CDR3 nucleotides are TGTGCCAGCAGTCTAACAGGGGCGCGGGGAAACACCATATATTTT.

This clonotype was observed at least ten times. The chain joins TRBV7-8 to TRBJ1-2; unclear D gene. Trimming took off 0 bases at V and 1 base at J, with 9 bases between the two ends. The CDR3 loop spans 15 amino acids. Germline CDR1 reads SGHVS; CDR2 reads FQNEAQ. The CDR3 protein is CASSLAGTINYGYTF. The CDR3 coding sequence is TGTGCCAGCAGCTTAGCGGGCACCATTAACTATGGCTACACCTTC.

The chain recombines TRBV6-5 with TRBJ1-3; 8 bases align to TRBD1. This CDR3 is built from 17 residues. V gave up 0 bases and J gave up 6 bases; unmatched junction bases: 10. Germline V gene data show CDR1 as MNHEY and CDR2 as SVGAGI. The chain's CDR3 is CASSYSNAGGVLNTIYF. The CDR3 bases are TGTGCCAGCAGTTACTCGAATGCAGGGGGCGTACTAAACACCATATATTTT.

The sample holds many counts of this clonotype. The chain carries TRBV6-2 or TRBV6-3 and TRBJ2-5; D assignment may be TRBD1 or TRBD2 (7 bases each). CDR1 MNHEY and CDR2 SVGEGT come from the germline V gene. The CDR3 runs 15 residues. V was cut by 7 bases and J by 2 bases, with 17 bases left in between. The CDR3 nucleotides are TGTGCCAGCACAGGGGGGGCCCACCGTCAAGAGACCCAGTACTTC. It is translated as CASTGGAHRQETQYF.

This clonotype was detected many times. The V call is TRBV4-2, the J call TRBJ1-1; 7 nucleotides match TRBD1. Germline CDR1 and CDR2: LGHNA and YNFKEQ. With 0 bases clipped from V and 0 bases from J, the junction kept 7 bases outside the gene matches. The CDR3 is made up of 17 amino acids. The chain's CDR3 is CASSQDRDSLMNTEAFF. Here the CDR3 DNA reads TGTGCCAGCAGCCAAGACCGGGACAGCCTAATGAACACTGAAGCTTTCTTT.